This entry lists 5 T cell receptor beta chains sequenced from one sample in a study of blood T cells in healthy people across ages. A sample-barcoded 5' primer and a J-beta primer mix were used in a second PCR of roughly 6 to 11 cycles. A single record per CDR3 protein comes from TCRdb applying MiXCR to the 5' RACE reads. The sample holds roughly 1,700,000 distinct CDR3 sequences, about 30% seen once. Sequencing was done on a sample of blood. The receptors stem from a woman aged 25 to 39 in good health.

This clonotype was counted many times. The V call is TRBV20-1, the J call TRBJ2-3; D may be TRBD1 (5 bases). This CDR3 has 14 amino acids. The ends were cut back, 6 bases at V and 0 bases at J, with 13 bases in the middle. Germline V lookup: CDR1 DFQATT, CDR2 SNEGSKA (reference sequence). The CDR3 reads CSAQQEYSTDTQYF. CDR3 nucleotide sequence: TGCAGTGCGCAACAGGAGTATAGCACAGATACGCAGTATTTT.

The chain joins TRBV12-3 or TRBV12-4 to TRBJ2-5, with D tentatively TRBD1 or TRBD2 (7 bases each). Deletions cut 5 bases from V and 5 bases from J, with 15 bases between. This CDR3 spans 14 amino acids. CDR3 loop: CASSAGGAEETQYF. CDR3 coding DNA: TGTGCCAGCAGTGCAGGGGGGGCTGAGGAGACCCAGTACTTC.

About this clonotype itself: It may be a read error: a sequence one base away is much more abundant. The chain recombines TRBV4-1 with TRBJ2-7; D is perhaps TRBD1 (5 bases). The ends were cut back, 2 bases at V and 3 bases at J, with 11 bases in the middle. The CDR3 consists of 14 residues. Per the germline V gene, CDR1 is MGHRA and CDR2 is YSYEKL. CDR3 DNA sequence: TGCGCCAGCAGCCAAAGTCAGGGCGACTACGAGCAGTACTTC. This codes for CASSQSQGDYEQYF.

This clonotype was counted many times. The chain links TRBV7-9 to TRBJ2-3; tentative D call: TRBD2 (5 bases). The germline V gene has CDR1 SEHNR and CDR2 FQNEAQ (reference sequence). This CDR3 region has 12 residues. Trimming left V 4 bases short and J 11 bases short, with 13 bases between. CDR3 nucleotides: TGTGCCAGCAGCTCCGGGGAATTGATGCAGTATTTT. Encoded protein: CASSSGELMQYF.

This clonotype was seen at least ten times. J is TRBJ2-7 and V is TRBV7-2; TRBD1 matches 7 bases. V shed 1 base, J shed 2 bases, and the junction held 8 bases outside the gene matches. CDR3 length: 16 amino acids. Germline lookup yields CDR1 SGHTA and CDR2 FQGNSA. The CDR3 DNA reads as TGTGCCAGCAGCTTAGTTTGGGACAGTGAGACCTACGAGCAGTACTTC. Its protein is CASSLVWDSETYEQYF. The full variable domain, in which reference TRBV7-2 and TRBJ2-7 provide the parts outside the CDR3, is GAGVSQSPSNKVTEKGKDVELRCDPISGHTALYWYRQSLGQGLEFLIYFQGNSAPDKSGLPSDRFSAERTGGSVSTLTIQRTQQEDSAVYLCASSLVWDSETYEQYFGPGTRLTVT.